Following are 4 T cell receptor beta chains from one sample sequenced in a study of cytomegalovirus exposure and HLA in healthy donors. Primers included in the PCR were 60 Vbeta and 13 Jbeta primers. Sequenced by immunoSEQ multiplex PCR; TCRdb stores in-frame clones only, minus some. The sample consists of 80,000 to 130,000 clones, about 77% of them appearing once. The sequencing input was PBMCs. The source is a young woman in good health and CMV-seropositive.

The rearrangement links TRBV5-1 to TRBJ2-7, with TRBD2 matching 13 bases. V shed 1 base, J shed 3 bases, and the junction held 7 bases outside the gene matches. The CDR3 sequence is 17 residues long. The germline V gene has CDR1 SGHRS and CDR2 YFSETQ. This CDR3 is CASSLTSGRAAIYEQYF. DNA for the CDR3: TGCGCCAGCAGCTTGACTAGCGGGAGGGCCGCTATCTACGAGCAGTACTTC.

The chain has TRBV14 and TRBJ1-1; no definite D call. The V end lost 6 bases, the J end lost 1 base, and 9 bases lay between the germline ends. Germline V gene data show CDR1 as SGHDN and CDR2 as FVKESK. The length of the CDR3 is 13 residues. The CDR3 region is CASSPTRNTEAFF. The CDR3 DNA is TGTGCCAGCAGTCCCACACGGAACACTGAAGCTTTCTTT.

Only a few counts were recorded for this clone. The chain joins TRBV10-2 to TRBJ2-7; tentative D call: TRBD1 (5 bases). The CDR3 runs to 13 residues. V was cut by 6 bases and J by 6 bases, with 15 bases left in between. Germline assignment: CDR1 WSHSY and CDR2 SAAADI. CDR3 nucleotides: TGCGCCAGCAGAGTCCCAGGACAAAGCGAGCAGTACTTC. This encodes CASRVPGQSEQYF.

In its sample, this clone was seen a few times. The chain carries TRBV28 and TRBJ2-7; D possibly corresponds to TRBD2 (6 bases). The germline CDR1 and CDR2 sequences are MDHEN and SYDVKM. Trimming removed 8 bases at V and 3 bases at J, with 17 bases between. The CDR3 totals 14 residues. CDR3: CASGLEGKVYEQYF. The CDR3 region has the DNA TGTGCCAGCGGTCTGGAGGGGAAGGTCTACGAGCAGTACTTC.